This T cell receptor beta chain was captured in a study of blood T cell repertoires in COVID-19. Generated by immunoSEQ multiplex PCR, the TCRdb table keeps only in-frame clones and is missing some. Found here are about 480,000 clones, 88% of them singletons; the top ten hold 1.5% to 2%. The study counted Cohort 3 donors as recovered given two negative PCRs, clearance, or symptom resolution. The CDR3 covers 14 residues. The germline V gene encodes CDR1 SGHDN and CDR2 FVKESK. Trimming took off 1 base at V and 4 bases at J, with 10 bases between the two ends. The rearrangement uses TRBV14 and TRBJ1-2; D remains ambiguous. The sequenced sample consisted of PBMCs or T cells enriched from blood (not recorded which). This clonotype originated in a woman aged 40-49 years who had recovered from COVID-19. CDR3 residues: CASSQVSPLYGYTF. The CDR3 nucleotides are TGTGCCAGCAGCCAAGTTTCCCCTCTCTATGGCTACACCTTC.